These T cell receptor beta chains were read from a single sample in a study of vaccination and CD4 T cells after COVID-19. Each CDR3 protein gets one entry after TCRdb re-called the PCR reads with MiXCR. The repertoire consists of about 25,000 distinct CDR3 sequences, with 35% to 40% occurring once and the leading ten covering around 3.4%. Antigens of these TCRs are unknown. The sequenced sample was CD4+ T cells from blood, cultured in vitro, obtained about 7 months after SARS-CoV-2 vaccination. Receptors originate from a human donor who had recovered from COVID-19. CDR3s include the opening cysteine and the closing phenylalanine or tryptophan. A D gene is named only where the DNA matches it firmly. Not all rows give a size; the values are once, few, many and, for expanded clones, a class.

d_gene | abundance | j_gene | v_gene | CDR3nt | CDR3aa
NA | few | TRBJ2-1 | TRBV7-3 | TGTGCCAGCAGCTTCGCGTCCCGCGGCTCCTACAATGAGCAGTTCTTC | CASSFASRGSYNEQFF
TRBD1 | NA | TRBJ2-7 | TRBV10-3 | TGTGCCACCGGGACAGGGGAAGCCTACGAGCAGTACTTC | CATGTGEAYEQYF
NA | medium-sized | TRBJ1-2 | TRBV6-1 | TGTGCCAGCAGCCCAGCGGTCTCTAACTATGGCTACACCTTC | CASSPAVSNYGYTF
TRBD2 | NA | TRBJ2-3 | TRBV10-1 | TGCGCCAGCAGTGATCGGTCGGGAGCGGGAGGTATAGATACGCAGTATTTT | CASSDRSGAGGIDTQYF
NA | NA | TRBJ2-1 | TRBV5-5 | TGTGCCAGCGGGCTGGGACACGCCGTTGGTGAGCAGTTCTTC | CASGLGHAVGEQFF
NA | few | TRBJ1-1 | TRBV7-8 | TGTGCCAGCAGCTTCAGGGTGGGCACTGAAGCTTTCTTT | CASSFRVGTEAFF
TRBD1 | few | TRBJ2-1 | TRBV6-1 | TGTGCCAGCAGATCGAGACAGGGTGCCTACAATGAGCAGTTCTTC | CASRSRQGAYNEQFF
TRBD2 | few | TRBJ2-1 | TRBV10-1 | TGCGCCAGCAGCCCCAGCGGGGCCTACAATGAGCAGTTCTTC | CASSPSGAYNEQFF
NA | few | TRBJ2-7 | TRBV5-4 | TGTGCCAGCAGCTTGGGGGCAGTTCTATCCTACGAGCAGTACTTC | CASSLGAVLSYEQYF
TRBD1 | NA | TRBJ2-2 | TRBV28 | TGTGCCAGCAGCCGGCCGGGACAGGGGGTCAACACCGGGGAGCTGTTTTTT | CASSRPGQGVNTGELFF
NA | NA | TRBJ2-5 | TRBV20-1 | TGCAGTGCAGATCCAGGGGTAGGGGAGAGGACCCAGTACTTC | CSADPGVGERTQYF
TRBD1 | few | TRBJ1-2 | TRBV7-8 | TGTGCCAGCAGCCCAGGGACAGACTATGGCTACACCTTC | CASSPGTDYGYTF
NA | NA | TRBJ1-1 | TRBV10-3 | TGTGCCATCAGTGAGTACCGGGAGAACACTGAAGCTTTCTTT | CAISEYRENTEAFF
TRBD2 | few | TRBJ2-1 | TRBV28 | TGTGCCAGCAGCTCCACTAGCGGGAGTTACAATGAGCAGTTCTTC | CASSSTSGSYNEQFF
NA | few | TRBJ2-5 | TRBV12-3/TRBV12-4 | TGTGCCAGCAGTTTCCCAGGATCGACGCATGAGACCCAGTACTTC | CASSFPGSTHETQYF
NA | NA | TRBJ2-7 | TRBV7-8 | TGTGCCAACAGCTTAACGGGTCAGGATTACGAGCAGTACTTC | CANSLTGQDYEQYF
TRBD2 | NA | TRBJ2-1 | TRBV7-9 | TGTGCCAGCAGCGGACGGTGGACTAGCGGGAGCAAGAGGCAGTTCTTC | CASSGRWTSGSKRQFF
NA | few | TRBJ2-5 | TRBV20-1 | TGCAGTGCTAGAGATTTCACCAAGGAAGAGACCCAGTACTTC | CSARDFTKEETQYF
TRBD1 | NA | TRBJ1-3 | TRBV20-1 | TGCAGTGCTGCCCGGGACAGCTCTGGAAACACCATATATTTT | CSAARDSSGNTIYF
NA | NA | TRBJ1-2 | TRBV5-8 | TGTGCCAGCCGAAGGAACTATGGCTACACCTTC | CASRRNYGYTF
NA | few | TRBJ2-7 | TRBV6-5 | TGTGCCAGCAGTTACTCGGGACAAGGCTCCTACGAGCAGTACTTC | CASSYSGQGSYEQYF
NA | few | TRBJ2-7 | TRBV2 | TGTGCCAGCAGCGGATTACCCAACGAGCAGTACTTC | CASSGLPNEQYF
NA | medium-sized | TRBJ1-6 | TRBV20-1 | TGCAGTGCTGACAGGAGCTCCTATAATTCACCCCTCCACTTT | CSADRSSYNSPLHF
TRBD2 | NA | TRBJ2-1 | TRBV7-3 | TGTGCCAGCAGCTTATCCGGACTAGCGGGAGGTGAGCAGTTCTTC | CASSLSGLAGGEQFF
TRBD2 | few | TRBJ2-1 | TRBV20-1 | TGCAGTGCTAGAGATGGGATCCGGGGACTAGGATACAATGAGCAGTTCTTC | CSARDGIRGLGYNEQFF
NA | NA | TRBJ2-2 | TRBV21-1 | TGTGCCAGCAGCAAAGAAGCCAGCACCGGGGAGCTGTTTTTT | CASSKEASTGELFF
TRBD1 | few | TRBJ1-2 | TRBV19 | TGTGCCAGTAGTATACGTAATGGACAGGGCTATGGCTACACCTTC | CASSIRNGQGYGYTF
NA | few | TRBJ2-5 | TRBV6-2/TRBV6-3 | TGTGCCAGCAGTTACTCGAGGGGACAAGAGACCCAGTACTTC | CASSYSRGQETQYF
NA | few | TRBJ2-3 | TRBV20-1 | TGCAGTGCTAAAGAGGGAGAATTAACAGATACGCAGTATTTT | CSAKEGELTDTQYF
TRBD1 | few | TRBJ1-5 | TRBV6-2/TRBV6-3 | TGTGCCAGCAGGAGGACAGGGTTGGTTCAGCCCCAGCATTTT | CASRRTGLVQPQHF
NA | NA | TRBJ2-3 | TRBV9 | TGTGCCAGCAGCGTAGCCACAGGTGGGGATACGCAGTATTTT | CASSVATGGDTQYF
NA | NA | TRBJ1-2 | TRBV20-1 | TGCAGTGCGAGAGAGGACAGAACCCTCTATGGCTACACCTTC | CSAREDRTLYGYTF
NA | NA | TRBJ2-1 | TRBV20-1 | TGCAGTGCTAGAGTTCAAGGGGGAGGGCGCTACAATGAGCAGTTCTTC | CSARVQGGGRYNEQFF
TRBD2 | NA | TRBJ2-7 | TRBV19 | TGTGCCAGTAGTATGGGGACTAGCGGGAGTTATGGTGGCGAGCAGTACTTC | CASSMGTSGSYGGEQYF
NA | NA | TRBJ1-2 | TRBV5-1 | TGCGCCAGCAGTGACAGCCCATATGGCTACACCTTC | CASSDSPYGYTF
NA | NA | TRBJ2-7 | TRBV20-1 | TGCAGTGCTAGAGATTGGAGGGCTCTATCGGTCGAGCAGTACTTC | CSARDWRALSVEQYF
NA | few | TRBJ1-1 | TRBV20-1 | TGCAGTGCTAGAGGGGTGGGGGTGATAGAAGCTTTCTTT | CSARGVGVIEAFF
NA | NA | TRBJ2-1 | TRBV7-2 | TGTGCCAGCAGCTTAGCGAGGATGAATGAGCAGTTCTTC | CASSLARMNEQFF
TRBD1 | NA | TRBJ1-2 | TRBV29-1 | TGCAGCGTTACAAGCCGGGACAGCTTTAACTATGGCTACACCTTC | CSVTSRDSFNYGYTF
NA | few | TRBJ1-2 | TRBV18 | TGTGCCAGCTCACCAGCGGACAGCCCCTATGGCTACACCTTC | CASSPADSPYGYTF
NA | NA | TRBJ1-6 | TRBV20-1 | TGCAGTGCTAGAGCTCGGGGAAATTCACCCCTCCACTTT | CSARARGNSPLHF
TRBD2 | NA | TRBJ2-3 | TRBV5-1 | TGCGCCAGCAAACTAGCGTCTTATGGAGATACGCAGTATTTT | CASKLASYGDTQYF
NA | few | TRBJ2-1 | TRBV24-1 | TGTGCCACTAGGGATGCCTACAATGAGCAGTTCTTC | CATRDAYNEQFF
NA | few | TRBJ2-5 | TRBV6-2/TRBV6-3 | TGTGCCAGCAGTTACTCGATGGGACCGGCGCTCGAGACCCAGTACTTC | CASSYSMGPALETQYF
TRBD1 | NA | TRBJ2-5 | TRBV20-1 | TGCAGTGCTAGAGATGAGCGATTGGACAGGGGAAGTAGGCAGACCCAGTACTTC | CSARDERLDRGSRQTQYF
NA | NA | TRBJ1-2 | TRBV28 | TGTGCCAGCAGCCCCCAAGGCTCTCCTGCTAACTATGGCTACACCTTC | CASSPQGSPANYGYTF
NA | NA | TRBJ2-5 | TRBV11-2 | TGTGCCAGCAGCTTAGTTCCGGGGGCCGGCGGAGAGACCCAGTACTTC | CASSLVPGAGGETQYF
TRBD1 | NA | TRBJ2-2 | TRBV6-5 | TGTGCCAGCAGTTCCCCGGGACAGACAAAGTACACCGGGGAGCTGTTTTTT | CASSSPGQTKYTGELFF
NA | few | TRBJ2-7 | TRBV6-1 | TGTGCCAGCAGAGCACAGGGATACGAGCAGTACTTC | CASRAQGYEQYF
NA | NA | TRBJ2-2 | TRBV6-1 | TGTGCCAGCAGAGGTACATTTGGGACCGGGGAGCTGTTTTTT | CASRGTFGTGELFF
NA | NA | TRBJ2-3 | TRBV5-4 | TGTGCCAGCAGCTTGGATCGACAGAGCACAGATACGCAGTATTTT | CASSLDRQSTDTQYF
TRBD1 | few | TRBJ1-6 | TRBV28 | TGTGCCAGCAGACCACAGGGGAATAATTCACCCCTCCACTTT | CASRPQGNNSPLHF
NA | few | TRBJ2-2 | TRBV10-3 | TGTGCCATCACAAAAGCTGGGATTGCGAACACCGGGGAGCTGTTTTTT | CAITKAGIANTGELFF
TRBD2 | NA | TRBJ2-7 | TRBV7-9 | TGTGCCAGCAGCTTAGCGGGGACTAGCGGGGCCTACGAGCAGTACTTC | CASSLAGTSGAYEQYF
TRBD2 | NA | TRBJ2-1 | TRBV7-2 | TGTGCCAGCAGTTCGCTAGCGGGGTATGCGAATGAGCAGTTCTTC | CASSSLAGYANEQFF